The 14 T cell receptor beta chains below were found in one sample sequenced in a study of cytomegalovirus exposure and HLA in healthy donors. A multiplex PCR was run with 60 Vbeta primers and 13 Jbeta primers. Here immunoSEQ multiplex PCR was the method, and the copy in TCRdb shows in-frame clones only, minus some. There are 150,000 to 200,000 clones in the sample; 81% occur only once, and about 13% lies in the top ten. What was sequenced was PBMCs. These receptors were obtained from a woman aged 50 to 65 in good health and CMV-seronegative.

This clone has just one count. This chain connects TRBV7-8 to TRBJ2-7, with 7 bases that match TRBD1. This CDR3 is built from 16 residues. From germline, CDR1 is SGHVS and CDR2 FQNEAQ. J gave up 0 bases and V 5 bases, and 10 bases lay outside the gene matches. CDR3 nucleotides: TGTGCCAGCAGCCGAGCAGGGGGACAGAGCTCCTACGAGCAGTACTTC. This gives the protein CASSRAGGQSSYEQYF.

V and J are TRBV5-6 and TRBJ2-1; 9 nucleotides match TRBD1. The germline CDR1 and CDR2 sequences are SGHDT and YYEEEE. This CDR3 has 14 amino acids. Unmatched junction bases numbered 6, after V lost 6 bases and J lost 5 bases. Here the CDR3 reads CASTPGTGNNEQFF. CDR3 DNA: TGTGCCAGCACTCCTGGGACAGGGAACAATGAGCAGTTCTTC.

The CDR3 reads CASSLPGQGAYMEHF. The CDR3 coding sequence is TGTGCCAGCAGCTTGCCGGGACAGGGGGCGTACATGGAACATTTT. The chain couples TRBV5-8 to TRBJ1-5; 12 nucleotides line up with TRBD1. The CDR3 extends over 15 amino acids. Trimming at V came to 1 base and at J to 16 bases, leaving 12 bases not matched to a gene. The germline V gene encodes CDR1 SGHTS and CDR2 YDEGEE.

CDR3 sequence reads: CASSSLRDSKGGELFF. For the CDR3, the DNA is TGTGCCAGCAGTTCTCTCCGGGACTCCAAGGGCGGGGAGCTGTTTTTT. The V gene is TRBV28, the J gene TRBJ2-2, with TRBD2 as a possible D gene (6 bases). The CDR3 length is 16 residues. Germline-derived CDR1 and CDR2 are MDHEN and SYDVKM. The ends were cut back, 4 bases at V and 7 bases at J, with 19 bases in the middle.

This chain connects TRBV19 to TRBJ2-1; TRBD2 might be the D (7 bases). This CDR3 has 14 residues. V lost 7 bases and J 3 bases, leaving 13 bases between the germline ends. Germline loops: CDR1 LNHDA, CDR2 SQIVND (reference sequence). The DNA for the CDR3 is TGTGCCAGTACCCTTAGGGGGGGCTACAATGAGCAGTTCTTC. Translation: CASTLRGGYNEQFF.

The rearrangement joins TRBV6-1 to TRBJ2-5; TRBD2 agrees at 8 bases. From germline, CDR1 is MNHNS and CDR2 SASEGT. The V gene end was trimmed by 7 bases and the J gene end by 5 bases; junction bases not matched to a gene: 9. The CDR3 length is 14 residues. The CDR3 DNA follows: TGTGCCAGCAACCTCGGGGGGGTCCAGGAGACCCAGTACTTC. Amino acid sequence: CASNLGGVQETQYF.

For this clone: The sample holds other DNA sequences that translate to the same CDR3. This chain connects TRBV7-2 to TRBJ2-3; 7 bases line up with TRBD2. Germline V gives CDR1 SGHTA, CDR2 FQGNSA. Trimming at V came to 2 bases and at J to 1 base, leaving 0 bases not matched to a gene. CDR3 length: 14 amino acids. The CDR3 reads CASSLSGGTDTQYF. Written as DNA, the CDR3 is TGTGCCAGCAGCTTAAGCGGGGGCACAGATACGCAGTATTTT.

The chain links TRBV15 to TRBJ2-1; 9 bases fit TRBD2. The CDR3 is 16 amino acids. The V gene's germline CDR1 is LNHNV and CDR2 YYDKDF (reference sequence). V was clipped by 0 bases and J by 8 bases; unmatched bases: 8. The CDR3 loop is CATSREVGTSRHEQFF. Here the CDR3 DNA reads TGTGCCACCAGCAGAGAAGTCGGGACTAGCAGGCATGAGCAGTTCTTC.

The CDR3 region has the DNA TGTGCCAGCAGCCTCACGAGGTGGAGCTACGAGCAGTACTTC. This sequence encodes CASSLTRWSYEQYF. The chain carries TRBV7-2 and TRBJ2-7; no clear D. V was cut by 5 bases and J by 3 bases, with 14 bases left in between. Germline V gene data show CDR1 as SGHTA and CDR2 as FQGNSA. This CDR3 region has 14 residues.

This clone was picked up a small number of times. The chain joins TRBV28 to TRBJ2-5; D is undetermined. The closer fit of TRBJ2-7 to the DNA end suggests the J call may be wrong. The CDR3 is 11 amino acids. Germline V CDR1 and CDR2: MDHEN, SYDVKM. The CDR3 coding sequence is TGTGCCAGCAGTTCTCCATACGAGCAGTACTTC. Encoded protein: CASSSPYEQYF.

CDR3 residues: CASSLVIGGRVSETQYF. For the CDR3, the DNA is TGTGCCAGCAGCTTAGTGATTGGCGGGAGGGTATCAGAGACCCAGTACTTC. This chain connects TRBV7-9 to TRBJ2-5, with TRBD2 matching over 9 bases. The J segment lost 4 bases and the V segment lost 1 base, leaving 10 bases of the junction unmatched. Germline lookup yields CDR1 SEHNR and CDR2 FQNEAQ (reference sequence). The CDR3 is 17 amino acids.

This clone has just a few counts. This chain joins TRBV30 and TRBJ2-3, with 10 bases matching TRBD2. CDR1 and CDR2 from the germline V gene are GTSNPN and SVGIG (reference sequence). The ends lost 4 bases at V and 2 bases at J; junction bases unmatched: 6. The CDR3 is 15 amino acids. The CDR3 is CAWTLAGVPTDTQYF. The CDR3 nucleotides are TGTGCCTGGACTCTAGCGGGAGTACCCACAGATACGCAGTATTTT.

J is TRBJ1-2 and V is TRBV11-2, with 8 bases lining up with TRBD1. The CDR3 is made up of 15 amino acids. The germline gives CDR1 SGHAT, CDR2 FQNNGV. V lost 3 bases, J lost 4 bases, and 7 bases stayed unmatched. As DNA, the CDR3 is TGTGCCAGCAGCTTCAATGACAGGGGAGGCTATGGCTACACCTTC. It codes for CASSFNDRGGYGYTF.

This clone was picked up one time. The CDR3 protein is CASSVVPSVWQGVKSQYF. In nucleotides, the CDR3 is TGTGCCAGCAGCGTAGTTCCGAGCGTCTGGCAGGGGGTAAAATCTCAGTATTTT. J is TRBJ2-3 and V is TRBV9; 7 bases are shared with TRBD1. J gave up 12 bases and V 0 bases, and 22 bases lay outside the gene matches. The CDR3 contains 18 residues. Germline values: CDR1 SGDLS, CDR2 YYNGEE.